This T cell receptor beta chain was found in a study of Tregs in tolerant kidney transplant recipients. Overall study: A roughly three-day belatacept mixed lymphocyte reaction, sometimes plus 5-day graft donor restimulation, preceded CD4+CD25+CD127- sorting. Antibodies separated recipient from donor cells. Study-wide results and caveats: Biological reproducibility was not directly addressed in this study. The small number of patients limits these findings pending further validation.

Sequencing used immunoSEQ multiplex PCR; TCRdb keeps in-frame clones, though not all of them. The sample records more than 25,000 clones, about 79% being singletons. Trimming took 2 bases from V and 10 from J; bases not matched to a gene: 9. Germline loops: CDR1 SGDLS, CDR2 YYNGEE. This CDR3 has 14 residues. A word on this clone: Antigen unknown.

V and J are TRBV9 and TRBJ2-1, with 7 bases matching TRBD2. The sequencing input was Tregs from blood cultured with allogeneic cells. This TCR derives from a human donor in good health. The CDR3 loop reads CASSVAPQTSEQFF. The CDR3, as DNA: TGTGCCAGCAGCGTTGCCCCCCAGACTAGCGAGCAGTTCTTC. The full variable domain, in which reference TRBV9 and TRBJ2-1 provide the parts outside the CDR3, is DSGVTQTPKHLITATGQRVTLRCSPRSGDLSVYWYQQSLDQGLQFLIQYYNGEERAKGNILERFSAQQFPDLHSELNLSSLELGDSALYFCASSVAPQTSEQFFGPGTRLTVL.